This TCR beta chain derives from a study of yellow fever vaccine responses in identical twins. Whole-study results and caveats: A vaccine T cell response that seemed partly convergent and partly personalized was reported in twins.

TCRdb called the RT-PCR reads again in MiXCR, with one record for every CDR3 protein. The sample comprises some 16,000 distinct CDR3 sequences, roughly 80% of which are singletons, and about 1.8% rests with the top ten. Comment on this clonotype: Its antigen is not known.

Sequenced material: T cells from blood (PBMCs), unsorted or a sorted subset (not recorded which), taken before or after yellow fever vaccination (not recorded which). This clonotype originated in a woman under 30 who received the yellow fever vaccine.

The CDR3 loop reads CASSLGLGQFF. The CDR3 nucleotides read TGTGCCAGCAGTTTAGGGTTGGGGCAGTTCTTC. The chain recombines TRBV28 with TRBJ2-1; D unclear. Germline values: CDR1 MDHEN, CDR2 SYDVKM. The CDR3 consists of 11 residues. V was clipped by 2 bases and J by 12 bases, with 8 bases between them. Full variable domain (rest looked up from reference TRBV28 and TRBJ2-1): DVKVTQSSRYLVKRTGEKVFLECVQDMDHENMFWYRQDPGLGLRLIYFSYDVKMKEKGDIPEGYSVSREKKERFSLILESASTNQTSMYLCASSLGLGQFFGPGTRLTVL.